One sample yielded the 10 T cell receptor beta chains listed below, sequenced in a study of OX40 agonist ivuxolimab in advanced cancers. Libraries were prepared by immunoSEQ multiplex PCR; TCRdb keeps only in-frame clonotypes and omits some of them. The profile shows approximately 100,000 clones, roughly 80% of them singletons. The source was CD4+ or CD8+ T cells sorted from blood, collected in a trial of the OX40 agonist ivuxolimab. These receptors were collected from an adult with an advanced solid tumor such as melanoma, head and neck, liver or kidney cancer.

This clone has only one observation. The chain uses TRBV10-3 and TRBJ1-1; D possibly corresponds to TRBD1 (5 bases). Germline-derived CDR1 and CDR2 are ENHRY and SYGVKD. Trimming stripped 3 bases from V and 1 base from J, with 9 bases between. This CDR3 has 14 amino acids. The CDR3 sequence: CAISEKDKNTEAFF. The CDR3 nucleotides are TGTGCCATCAGTGAAAAGGACAAGAACACTGAAGCTTTCTTT.

This clone has more than one count but fewer than ten. The CDR3 loop reads CASSEMGQVNTGELFF. The CDR3 coding sequence is TGTGCCAGCAGTGAAATGGGGCAGGTGAACACCGGGGAGCTGTTTTTT. The chain couples TRBV6-1 to TRBJ2-2; D may be TRBD1 (5 bases). With 2 bases removed from V and 1 base from J, the gap between germline ends came to 11 bases. The germline gives CDR1 MNHNS, CDR2 SASEGT. The CDR3 spans 16 residues.

As to this clone: Other DNA sequences in this specimen translate into the identical CDR3. The rearrangement joins TRBV4-3 to TRBJ1-1; a weak D match, TRBD1 (5 bases). V gave up 4 bases and J gave up 7 bases, with 10 bases separating them. Germline V gene sequence: CDR1 LGHNA, CDR2 YSLEER. The CDR3 length is 12 residues. CDR3 in amino acids: CASSRVQGEAFF. CDR3 in DNA: TGCGCCAGCAGCCGTGTCCAGGGTGAAGCTTTCTTT.

This chain joins TRBV7-6 and TRBJ2-1, with 14 positions matching TRBD2. J lost 5 bases, V lost 3 bases, and 0 bases had no gene match. The CDR3 loop spans 15 amino acids. Germline V CDR1 and CDR2: SGHVS, FNYEAQ. The CDR3 DNA is TGTGCCAGCAGCTTGACTAGCGGGAGGGACAATGAGCAGTTCTTC. As protein: CASSLTSGRDNEQFF.

In its sample, this clone was seen a few times. The chain carries TRBV7-2 and TRBJ1-6; D is uncertain. Germline CDR1 is SGHTA and CDR2 is FQGNSA. The ends were cut back, 9 bases at V and 8 bases at J, with 8 bases in the middle. This CDR3 is built from 11 residues. The CDR3 sequence: CASSRDSPLHF. CDR3 DNA: TGTGCCAGTAGTCGGGATTCACCCCTCCACTTT.

The rearrangement joins TRBV2 to TRBJ2-2, with 8 bases fitting TRBD1. V was clipped by 11 bases and J by 6 bases; unmatched bases: 14. The CDR3 loop spans 15 amino acids. In germline, CDR1 is SNHLY, CDR2 FYNNEI. Here the CDR3 DNA reads TGTGCCGGCTTCGAGACAGGGGCCTCGGCCGGGGAGCTGTTTTTT. Translating it yields CAGFETGASAGELFF.

The chain joins TRBV7-6 to TRBJ1-2; 8 bases line up with TRBD1. The germline V gene encodes CDR1 SGHVS and CDR2 FNYEAQ. CDR3 size: 15 residues. V gave up 3 bases and J gave up 7 bases; unmatched junction bases: 10. The CDR3 coding sequence is TGTGCCAGCAGCTTTAGAGAGCAAGGGACAGGTGGCTACACCTTC. Amino acids: CASSFREQGTGGYTF.

This chain connects TRBV9 to TRBJ2-7, with 8 bases fitting TRBD2. This CDR3 is built from 16 residues. The ends lost 4 bases at V and 2 bases at J; junction bases unmatched: 11. Germline CDR1 SGDLS, CDR2 YYNGEE. CDR3 residues: CASSPLPSGPPYEQYF. The CDR3 DNA is TGTGCCAGCAGCCCCCTTCCTAGCGGGCCCCCCTACGAGCAGTACTTC.

The chain couples TRBV7-9 to TRBJ2-7, with D possibly being TRBD2 (5 bases). The CDR3 covers 13 residues. V gave up 5 bases and J gave up 10 bases, with 18 bases separating them. Looked up from germline, CDR1 is SEHNR and CDR2 is FQNEAQ (reference sequence). The CDR3 DNA follows: TGTGCCAGCAGCCCCAGGAGGTCAGGAGATCAGTACTTC. This codes for CASSPRRSGDQYF. Supplemented by reference TRBV7-9 and TRBJ2-7, the full variable domain reads DTGVSQNPRHKITKRGQNVTFRCDPISEHNRLYWYRQTLGQGPEFLTYFQNEAQLEKSRLLSDRFSAERPKGSFSTLEIQRTEQGDSAMYLCASSPRRSGDQYFGPGTRLTVT.

The J gene is TRBJ1-6, the V gene TRBV30; a possible D gene is TRBD1 (5 bases). From germline, CDR1 is GTSNPN and CDR2 SVGIG (reference sequence). This CDR3 has 12 residues. Trimming shortened V by 2 bases and J by 9 bases, and 8 bases separated the two germline ends. The CDR3 DNA reads as TGTGCCTGGAGTCAGGGACCTTCACCCCTCCACTTT. Protein product: CAWSQGPSPLHF.